The 16 T cell receptor beta chains given below trace back to one sample, sequenced in a study of blood T cell repertoires in COVID-19. Sequencing was performed with immunoSEQ multiplex PCR; in TCRdb, only in-frame clones are kept and a portion is missing. The table shows fewer than 110,000 clones, with 70% to 90% occurring only once. The sequenced sample was peripheral blood. The receptors here all came from a man aged 35-49 years with active or convalescent COVID-19.

V and J are TRBV5-1 and TRBJ1-2; D gene unclear. CDR1 is SGHRS, CDR2 YFSETQ, per germline. The CDR3 extends over 13 amino acids. Trimming removed 1 base at V and 4 bases at J, with 8 bases between. The CDR3, as DNA: TGCGCCAGCAGCTTGACCCCGAGCTATGGCTACACCTTC. Translation gives CASSLTPSYGYTF.

V gene TRBV4-3 combines with J gene TRBJ1-2; 8 nucleotides match TRBD1. V lost 1 base, J lost 4 bases, and 14 bases stayed unmatched. This CDR3 contains 18 residues. CDR1 is LGHNA and CDR2 is YSLEER in the germline V gene. The chain's CDR3 is CASSQALFLAGGGYGYTF. The CDR3 bases are TGCGCCAGCAGCCAAGCTTTATTCCTGGCAGGGGGCGGCTATGGCTACACCTTC.

This rearrangement joins TRBV12-5 to TRBJ2-1; 8 positions agree with TRBD2. Germline-derived CDR1 and CDR2 are LGHNT and FRNRAP. Unmatched junction bases numbered 6, after V lost 0 bases and J lost 2 bases. The CDR3 consists of 17 residues. The CDR3 coding sequence is TGTGCTAGTGGTTTGGTATTGGAGCGGGGGCCCTACAATGAGCAGTTCTTC. Translation gives CASGLVLERGPYNEQFF.

The chain uses TRBV28 and TRBJ1-6; 9 bases match TRBD1. The V gene end was trimmed by 4 bases and the J gene end by 5 bases; junction bases not matched to a gene: 6. This CDR3 comprises 16 residues. Germline CDR1 reads MDHEN; CDR2 reads SYDVKM. CDR3 DNA sequence: TGTGCCAGCAGTTCCGGGACAGGGCTGAATAATTCACCCCTCCACTTT. This encodes CASSSGTGLNNSPLHF.

CDR3 nucleotides: TGTGCCAGCAGCCAACTTAGACAGGAGGCTTTCTTT. Residues: CASSQLRQEAFF. The rearrangement joins TRBV3-1 (or the pseudogene TRBV3-2) to TRBJ1-1; tentative D call: TRBD1 (6 bases). The CDR3 spans 12 residues. Germline V CDR1 and CDR2: LGHDT, YNNKEL (reference sequence). V was cut by 2 bases and J by 11 bases, with 12 bases left in between.

The V and J genes are TRBV5-1 and TRBJ2-2, with 9 bases matching TRBD2. Trimming cost V 4 bases and J 4 bases; bases outside gene matches: 8. In germline, CDR1 is SGHRS, CDR2 YFSETQ. CDR3 length equals 16 residues. DNA of the CDR3: TGCGCCAGCAGCCCGGCGGGGGGGGGAATCACCGGGGAGCTGTTTTTT. This translates into CASSPAGGGITGELFF. The full variable domain, completed using reference TRBV5-1 and TRBJ2-2, is KAGVTQTPRYLIKTRGQQVTLSCSPISGHRSVSWYQQTPGQGLQFLFEYFSETQRNKGNFPGRFSGRQFSNSRSEMNVSTLELGDSALYLCASSPAGGGITGELFFGEGSRLTVL.

The chain carries TRBV2 and TRBJ2-7; D gene unclear. The CDR3 spans 12 residues. The germline CDR1 and CDR2 sequences are SNHLY and FYNNEI. Trimming removed 7 bases at V and 2 bases at J, with 9 bases between. The chain's CDR3 is CASKLIAYEQYF. The CDR3 DNA is TGTGCCAGCAAGCTGATTGCCTACGAGCAGTACTTC.

The chain recombines TRBV3-1 (or the pseudogene TRBV3-2) with TRBJ2-1; D call uncertain. The CDR3 is made up of 14 amino acids. Trimming left V 0 bases short and J 4 bases short, with 7 bases between. In germline, CDR1 is LGHDT, CDR2 YNNKEL (reference sequence). The CDR3 here is CASSQDVVYNEQFF. In nucleotides, the CDR3 is TGTGCCAGCAGCCAAGACGTAGTTTACAATGAGCAGTTCTTC.

The V gene is TRBV18, the J gene TRBJ1-5, with 12 bases identical to TRBD1. The CDR3 covers 19 residues. J gave up 2 bases and V 3 bases, and 11 bases lay outside the gene matches. Germline V gene data show CDR1 as KGHSH and CDR2 as LQKENI. CDR3 in amino acids: CASSPPGQGASGGNQPQHF. CDR3 sequence (DNA): TGTGCCAGCTCACCGCCGGGACAGGGGGCGAGTGGTGGCAATCAGCCCCAGCATTTT.

The CDR3 nucleotides are TGTGCCAGCAGCTTCGGGACTAGCGGGAGCGGCTATGAGCAGTTCTTC. Translation gives CASSFGTSGSGYEQFF. This chain links TRBV11-2 with TRBJ2-1; 14 bases align to TRBD2. V shed 3 bases and J 8 bases; nucleotides not matched to a gene: 6. The CDR3 loop spans 16 amino acids. CDR1 is SGHAT and CDR2 is FQNNGV in the germline V gene.

This rearrangement joins TRBV6-4 to TRBJ2-1; 11 bases match TRBD2. J gave up 8 bases and V 4 bases, and 7 bases lay outside the gene matches. CDR1 is MRHNA, CDR2 SNTAGT, per germline. This CDR3 comprises 15 residues. The DNA for the CDR3 is TGTGCCAGCAGTGTCACTAGCGGGAGATGGGATGAGCAGTTCTTC. It is translated as CASSVTSGRWDEQFF.

V and J are TRBV6-5 and TRBJ2-7, with 7 bases identical to TRBD1. The CDR3 is 15 residues long. Per germline, CDR1 MNHEY and CDR2 SVGAGI. Germline trimming cut 6 bases from V and 5 bases from J; bases unmatched to any gene: 13. CDR3 loop: CASSAARGRAHEQYF. The DNA of the CDR3 is TGTGCCAGCAGCGCAGCGAGGGGGCGGGCCCACGAGCAGTACTTC.

The chain links TRBV7-2 to TRBJ2-7; possibly TRBD2 for D (5 bases). This CDR3 comprises 13 residues. Trimming took 5 bases from V and 3 from J, leaving 11 bases between them. CDR1 is SGHTA, CDR2 FQGNSA, per germline. The DNA for the CDR3 is TGTGCCAGCAGCACGACTACCGGCTACGAGCAGTACTTC. It translates to CASSTTTGYEQYF.

V gene TRBV28 combines with J gene TRBJ1-5; D may be TRBD1 (5 bases). Trimming pared 7 bases from V and 6 bases from J, leaving 22 bases between. The germline CDR1 and CDR2 sequences are MDHEN and SYDVKM. This CDR3 is 16 amino acids long. CDR3 DNA sequence: TGTGCCAGCATTACACTAATCCGGGGGTTAGGTCAGCCCCAGCATTTT. This sequence encodes CASITLIRGLGQPQHF.

The chain carries TRBV4-3 and TRBJ1-5, with a tentative D call TRBD1 (5 bases). Germline lookup yields CDR1 LGHNA and CDR2 YSLEER. This CDR3 has 13 amino acids. Trimming cost V 1 base and J 9 bases, with 10 bases left between them. The CDR3 nucleotides are TGCGCCAGCAGCCAAGGGGGGGGTGGGCCCCAGCATTTT. This gives the protein CASSQGGGGPQHF.

The CDR3 region is CASSTSGLYEQYF. The CDR3 coding sequence is TGTGCCAGCAGTACTAGCGGCCTCTACGAGCAGTACTTC. The chain links TRBV12-3 or TRBV12-4 to TRBJ2-7; 8 bases are shared with TRBD2. The CDR3 contains 13 residues. With V trimmed by 5 bases and J by 3 bases, 3 bases remained unmatched.